The clone carrying this TCR beta chain was seen a few times. The antigen is unknown. This entry comes from a study of CD8 T cells in ankylosing spondylitis. Findings and limits, study-wide: Eight highly homologous variants made up a TCR beta motif, and this motif appeared characteristic of ankylosing spondylitis blood.

TCRdb used MiXCR to reprocess the 5' RACE reads, holding one entry per CDR3 protein. The sample has about 540,000 distinct CDR3 sequences, over 9.5% seen once. This TCR derives from a male donor with ankylosing spondylitis. The sequenced sample consisted of blood, either unsorted or a sorted T cell fraction (not recorded which).

CDR3 residues: CSAAAGGFGHEQYV. For the CDR3, the DNA is TGCAGTGCTGCGGCGGGAGGTTTCGGCCACGAGCAGTACGTC. The J gene is TRBJ2-7, the V gene TRBV20-1; 8 positions match TRBD2. The CDR3 loop spans 14 amino acids. Losses at the gene ends were 5 bases for V and 5 bases for J; bases not matched to a gene: 11. Germline V lookup: CDR1 DFQATT, CDR2 SNEGSKA (reference sequence).